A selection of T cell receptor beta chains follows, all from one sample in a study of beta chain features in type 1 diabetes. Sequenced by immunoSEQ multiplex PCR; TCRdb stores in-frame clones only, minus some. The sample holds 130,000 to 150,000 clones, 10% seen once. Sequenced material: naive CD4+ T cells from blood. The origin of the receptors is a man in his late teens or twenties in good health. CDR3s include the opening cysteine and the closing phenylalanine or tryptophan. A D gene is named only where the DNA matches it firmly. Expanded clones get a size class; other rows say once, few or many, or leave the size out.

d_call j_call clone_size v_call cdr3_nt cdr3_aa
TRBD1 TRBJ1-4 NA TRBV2 TGTGCCAGCAGTTCTAGGGGGCATGGTGAAAAACTGTTTTTT CASSSRGHGEKLFF
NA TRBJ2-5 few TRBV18 TGTGCCAGCTCACCACCGGCTTTGAAGGAGACCCAGTACTTC CASSPPALKETQYF
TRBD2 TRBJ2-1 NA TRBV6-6 TGTGCCACCGCCCTACTAGCGGGGGTTGGTGAGCAGTTCTTC CATALLAGVGEQFF
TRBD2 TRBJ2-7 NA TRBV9 TGTGCCAGCAGCGTAGGTCCGACTAGCGGGGGGATCTCCTACGAGCAGTACTTC CASSVGPTSGGISYEQYF
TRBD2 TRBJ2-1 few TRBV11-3 TGTGCCAGCAGCTTACGGGTTGCAGGAAGCGGGGACAATGAGCAGTTCTTC CASSLRVAGSGDNEQFF
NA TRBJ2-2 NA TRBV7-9 TGTGCCAGCAGCGATCGCAGGGTGGGCGCCGGGGAGCTGTTTTTT CASSDRRVGAGELFF
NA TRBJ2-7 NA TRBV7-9 TGTGCCAGCAGCTTAGGGTCGGGGTACGAGCAGTACTTC CASSLGSGYEQYF
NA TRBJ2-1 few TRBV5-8 TGTGCCAGCCCCCGGGGAGGAGGCGATGAGCAGTTCTTC CASPRGGGDEQFF
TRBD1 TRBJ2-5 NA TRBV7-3 TGTGCCAGCAGCCCTCAGACAGGGGCGGGAGAGACCCAGTACTTC CASSPQTGAGETQYF
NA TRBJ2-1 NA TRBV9 TGTGCCAGCAGCGTCGAAAGGGGTTCCTACAATGAGCAGTTCTTC CASSVERGSYNEQFF
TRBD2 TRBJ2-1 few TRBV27 TGTGCCAGCAGTTTCCGGCTAGCGGGGGGTAATGAGCAGTTCTTC CASSFRLAGGNEQFF
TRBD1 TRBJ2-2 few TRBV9 TGTGCCAGCAGCGTAGAAGGGGGCCGGACCGGGGAGCTGTTTTTT CASSVEGGRTGELFF
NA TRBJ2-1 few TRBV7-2 TGTGCCAGCAGCTTAACAGGGAGGGACAATGAGCAGTTCTTC CASSLTGRDNEQFF
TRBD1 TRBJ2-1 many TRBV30 TGTGCCTGGAGTGTGGGACAGGGGGCTTGGAATGAGCAGTTCTTC CAWSVGQGAWNEQFF
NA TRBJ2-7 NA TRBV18 TGTGCCAGCTCACCACCTTTCAGTTCCTACGAGCAGTACTTC CASSPPFSSYEQYF
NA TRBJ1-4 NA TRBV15 TGTGCCACCAGCTTGAGGGTAACTAATGAAAAACTGTTTTTT CATSLRVTNEKLFF
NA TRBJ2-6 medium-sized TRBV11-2 TGTGCCAGCGGGAGAGGAGGGGCTGGGGCCAACGTCCTGACTTTC CASGRGGAGANVLTF
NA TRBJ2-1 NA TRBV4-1 TGCGCCAGCAGCCAAGGTGCGGCTAACGCTAACAATGAGCAGTTCTTC CASSQGAANANNEQFF
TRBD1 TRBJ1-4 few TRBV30 TGTGCCTGGAGCCTAAGACAGGGGGAGAGGGAAAAACTGTTTTTT CAWSLRQGEREKLFF
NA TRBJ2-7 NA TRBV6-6 TGTGCCAGCACGGATGCAGGCCCTTACGAGCAGTACTTC CASTDAGPYEQYF
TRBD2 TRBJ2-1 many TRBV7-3 TGTGCCAGCAGCTTAGGGCTAGCGGGGGTCTACAATGAGCAGTTCTTC CASSLGLAGVYNEQFF
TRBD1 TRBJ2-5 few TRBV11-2 TGTGCCAGCAGCTTAGTACAGGGGTACCAAGAGACCCAGTACTTC CASSLVQGYQETQYF
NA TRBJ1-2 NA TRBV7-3 TGTGCCAGCAGCTTTGAGGGAAGCTATGGCTACACCTTC CASSFEGSYGYTF
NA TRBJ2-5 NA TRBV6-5 TGTGCCAGCAGTCAGGGGCGCCTCCAAGAGACCCAGTACTTC CASSQGRLQETQYF
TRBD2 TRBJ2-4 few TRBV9 TGTGCCAGCAGCTCCACAACGGGACTAGCGGGGGACCTAAACATTCAGTACTTC CASSSTTGLAGDLNIQYF
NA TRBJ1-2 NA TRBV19 TGTGCCAGTAGTGCGGCAGGGGTGAACTATGGCTACACCTTC CASSAAGVNYGYTF
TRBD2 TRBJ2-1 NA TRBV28 TGTGCCAGCAGTTTGTGGGCGGGGGGGCTGAATGAGCAGTTCTTC CASSLWAGGLNEQFF
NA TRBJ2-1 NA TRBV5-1 TGCGCCAGCAGCCCCCGGGACTTTGACAATGAGCAGTTCTTC CASSPRDFDNEQFF
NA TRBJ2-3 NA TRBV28 TGTGCCAGCAGTTTTCAGGGGCCGGCCACAGATACGCAGTATTTT CASSFQGPATDTQYF
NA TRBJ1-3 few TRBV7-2 TGTGCCAGCAGCTTAGGTAGCAGGGTTGGCTCTGGAAACACCATATATTTT CASSLGSRVGSGNTIYF
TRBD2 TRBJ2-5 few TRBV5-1 TGCGCCAGCATTGGACTAGCGGGGGGAGGAGAGACCCAGTACTTC CASIGLAGGGETQYF
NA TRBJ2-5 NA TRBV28 TGTGCCAGCAACCGACTAGTGGAGACCCAGTACTTC CASNRLVETQYF
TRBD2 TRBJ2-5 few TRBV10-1 TGCGCCAGCAGTCGGACTAGCCAAGAGACCCAGTACTTC CASSRTSQETQYF
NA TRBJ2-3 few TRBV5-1 TGCGCCAGCAGCTTGGGTCCCACAAGTCAGGGCGCAGATACGCAGTATTTT CASSLGPTSQGADTQYF
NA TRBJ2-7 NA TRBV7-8 TGTGCCAGCAGCTTCGGACAGCACTCCTACGAGCAGTACTTC CASSFGQHSYEQYF
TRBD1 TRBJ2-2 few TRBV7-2 TGTGCCAGCAGCTCGAGCCGGGACAGGGGAACCGGGGAGCTGTTTTTT CASSSSRDRGTGELFF
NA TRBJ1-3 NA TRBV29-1 TGCAGCGTCCTAGGAGGGTCTGGAAACACCATATATTTT CSVLGGSGNTIYF
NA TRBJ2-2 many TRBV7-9 TGTGCCAGCAGCTTGGGCGCCACGAACACCGGGGAGCTGTTTTTT CASSLGATNTGELFF
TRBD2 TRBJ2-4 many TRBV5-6 TGTGCCAGCAGCTTGTTGACTAGCGGGGACCTAGCCAAAAACATTCAGTACTTC CASSLLTSGDLAKNIQYF
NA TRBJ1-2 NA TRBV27 TGTGCCAGCAGTCTACAGGGCGCTGGCTACACCTTC CASSLQGAGYTF
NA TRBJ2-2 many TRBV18 TGTGCCAGCTCACCGCAGCAGGACTCCACCGGGGAGCTGTTTTTT CASSPQQDSTGELFF
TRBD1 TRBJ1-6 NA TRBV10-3 TGTGCCATCGGACACCGGGACAGTAATTCACCCCTCCACTTT CAIGHRDSNSPLHF
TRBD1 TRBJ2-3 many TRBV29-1 TGCAGCGTTGAAGCTGGGACAGGGACGGGAGATACGCAGTATTTT CSVEAGTGTGDTQYF
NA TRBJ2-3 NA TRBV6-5 TGTGCCACCAGACAAATTGGCAGAACCACAGATACGCAGTATTTT CATRQIGRTTDTQYF
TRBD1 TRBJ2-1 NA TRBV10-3 TGTGCCATCAGTGGGGGACAGGGCAGTGAGCAGTTCTTC CAISGGQGSEQFF
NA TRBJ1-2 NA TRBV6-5 TGTGCCAGCAGTTACTCCGCGGGGAGGGGGTATGGCTACACCTTC CASSYSAGRGYGYTF
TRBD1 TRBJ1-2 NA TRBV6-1 TGTGCCAGCCGGGTAATGACAGGGCTTACTTATGGCTACACCTTC CASRVMTGLTYGYTF
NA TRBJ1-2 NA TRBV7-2 TGTGCCAGCAGCTCCTATGGGGGCCACTATGGCTACACCTTC CASSSYGGHYGYTF
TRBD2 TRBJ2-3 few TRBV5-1 TGCGCCAGCAGCTTGGCCCCGGGGGGTGCAGATACGCAGTATTTT CASSLAPGGADTQYF
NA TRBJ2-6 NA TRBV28 TGTGCCAGCAGTCTAAGGGGAGGTTGGGCAGGAGTTAGCGGGGCCAACGTCCTGACTTTC CASSLRGGWAGVSGANVLTF
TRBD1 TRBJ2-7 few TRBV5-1 TGCGCCAGCAGCCTTGCTGGGACAGGGGGGGACGAGCAGTACTTC CASSLAGTGGDEQYF
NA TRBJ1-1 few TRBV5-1 TGCGCCAGCAGCTTGGCCGATGGGCTTGAAGCTTTCTTT CASSLADGLEAFF
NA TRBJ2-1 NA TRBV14 TGTGCCAGCAGCCAAGATTATCAGGCGCGAAGCTCCTACAATGAGCAGTTCTTC CASSQDYQARSSYNEQFF
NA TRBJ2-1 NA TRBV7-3 TGTGCCAGCAGCTCTAAAGGGGCGCAAACCTCCTACAATGAGCAGTTCTTC CASSSKGAQTSYNEQFF
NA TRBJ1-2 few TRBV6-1 TGTGCCAGCAGTGAATATTGGGACTCAGCTAACTATGGCTACACCTTC CASSEYWDSANYGYTF
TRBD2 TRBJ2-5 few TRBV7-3 TGTGCCAGCAGCTTAAATTACCCCGGGAGGGGTAATGAGGAGACCCAGTACTTC CASSLNYPGRGNEETQYF
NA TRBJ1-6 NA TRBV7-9 TGTGCCAGCAGCTTAGCGACGACAGGTGCAACTAATTCACCCCTCCACTTT CASSLATTGATNSPLHF
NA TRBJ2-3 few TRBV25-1 TGTGCCAGCAGCCCCCCAGGGGGGATCACAGATACGCAGTATTTT CASSPPGGITDTQYF
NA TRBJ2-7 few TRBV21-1 TGTGCCAGCAGCTTTCCCTCTACATGGGGGCCCTACGAGCAGTACTTC CASSFPSTWGPYEQYF
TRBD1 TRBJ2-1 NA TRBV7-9 TGTGCCAGCAGCCCGGACAGGGACAATGAGCAGTTCTTC CASSPDRDNEQFF